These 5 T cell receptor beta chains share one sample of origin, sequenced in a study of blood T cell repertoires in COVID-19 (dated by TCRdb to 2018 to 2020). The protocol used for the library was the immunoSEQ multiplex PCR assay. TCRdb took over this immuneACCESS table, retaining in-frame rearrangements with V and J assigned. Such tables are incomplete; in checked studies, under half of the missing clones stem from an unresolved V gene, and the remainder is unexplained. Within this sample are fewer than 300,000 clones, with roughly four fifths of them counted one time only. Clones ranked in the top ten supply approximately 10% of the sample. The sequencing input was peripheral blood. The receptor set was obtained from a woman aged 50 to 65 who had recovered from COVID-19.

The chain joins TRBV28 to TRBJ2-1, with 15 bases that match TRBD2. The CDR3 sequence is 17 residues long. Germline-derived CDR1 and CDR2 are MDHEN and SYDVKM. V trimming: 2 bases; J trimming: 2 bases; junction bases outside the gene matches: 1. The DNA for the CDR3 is TGTGCCAGCAGTTTACGGACTAGCGGGAGGGCCTACAATGAGCAGTTCTTC. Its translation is CASSLRTSGRAYNEQFF.

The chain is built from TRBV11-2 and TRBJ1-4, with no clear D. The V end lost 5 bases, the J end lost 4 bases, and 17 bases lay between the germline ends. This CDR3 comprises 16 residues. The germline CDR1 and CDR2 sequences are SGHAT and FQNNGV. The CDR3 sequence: CASSKGLDSNNEKLFF. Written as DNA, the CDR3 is TGTGCCAGCAGCAAAGGGCTGGACTCTAATAATGAAAAACTGTTTTTT.

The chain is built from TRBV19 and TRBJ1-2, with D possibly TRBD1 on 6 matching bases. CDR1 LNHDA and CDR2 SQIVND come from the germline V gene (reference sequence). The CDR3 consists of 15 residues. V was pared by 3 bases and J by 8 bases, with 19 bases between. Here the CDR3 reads CASSIRTASRWGYTF. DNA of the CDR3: TGTGCCAGTAGTATTAGGACAGCATCGAGGTGGGGCTACACCTTC. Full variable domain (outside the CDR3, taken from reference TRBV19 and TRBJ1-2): DGGITQSPKYLFRKEGQNVTLSCEQNLNHDAMYWYRQDPGQGLRLIYYSQIVNDFQKGDIAEGYSVSREKKESFPLTVTSAQKNPTAFYLCASSIRTASRWGYTFGSGTRLTVV.

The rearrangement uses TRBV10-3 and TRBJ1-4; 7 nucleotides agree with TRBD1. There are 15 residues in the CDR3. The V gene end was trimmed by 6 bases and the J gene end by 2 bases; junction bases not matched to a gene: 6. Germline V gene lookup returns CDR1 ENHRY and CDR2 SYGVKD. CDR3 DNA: TGTGCCATCAGAAAACAGGGGAACACTAATGAAAAACTGTTTTTT. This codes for CAIRKQGNTNEKLFF.

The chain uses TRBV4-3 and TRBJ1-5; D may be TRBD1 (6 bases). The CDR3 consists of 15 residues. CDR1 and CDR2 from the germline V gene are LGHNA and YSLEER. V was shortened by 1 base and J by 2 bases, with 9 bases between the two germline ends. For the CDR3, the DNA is TGCGCCAGCAGCCAAGGACGGACAGGCAATCAGCCCCAGCATTTT. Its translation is CASSQGRTGNQPQHF.